This TCR beta chain was obtained from a study of T cells in women clearing cervical HPV infection. Study in general: Only a few women had HLA typing results available.

Per the germline V gene, CDR1 is SGHRS and CDR2 is YFSETQ. The CDR3 is 15 residues long. The assay was immunoSEQ multiplex PCR, and TCRdb's table has in-frame clones only and misses some. The repertoire table contains under 20,000 clones. Of note for this clone: The CDR3 is cut off 3 residues early in the read; its end comes from the germline J gene.

The chain is built from TRBV5-1 and TRBJ2-4; D may be TRBD2 (6 bases). The sequencing input was blood buffy coat. The receptor's source is a woman aged 18-69 years with a cervical HPV16 infection that either progressed to CIN3+ or cleared (not recorded which). This CDR3 is CASSLRGGSNQPQYF. Partial CDR3 DNA: TGCGCCAGCAGCTTGAGGGGAGGCAGCAATCAGCCT.